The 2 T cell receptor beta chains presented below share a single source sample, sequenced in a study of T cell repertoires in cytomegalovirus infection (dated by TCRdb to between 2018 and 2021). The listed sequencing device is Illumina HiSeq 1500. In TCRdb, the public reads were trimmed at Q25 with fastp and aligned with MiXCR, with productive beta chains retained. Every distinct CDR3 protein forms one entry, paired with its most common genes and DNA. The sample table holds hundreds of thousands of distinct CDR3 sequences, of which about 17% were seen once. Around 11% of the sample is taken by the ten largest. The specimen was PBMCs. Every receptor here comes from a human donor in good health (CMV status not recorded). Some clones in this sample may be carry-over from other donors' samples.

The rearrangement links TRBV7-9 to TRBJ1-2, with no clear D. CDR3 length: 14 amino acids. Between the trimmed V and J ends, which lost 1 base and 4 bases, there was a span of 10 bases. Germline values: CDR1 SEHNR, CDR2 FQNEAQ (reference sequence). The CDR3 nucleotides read TGTGCCAGCAGCTTAGAGGTGGCGATCTATGGCTACACCTTC. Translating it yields CASSLEVAIYGYTF.

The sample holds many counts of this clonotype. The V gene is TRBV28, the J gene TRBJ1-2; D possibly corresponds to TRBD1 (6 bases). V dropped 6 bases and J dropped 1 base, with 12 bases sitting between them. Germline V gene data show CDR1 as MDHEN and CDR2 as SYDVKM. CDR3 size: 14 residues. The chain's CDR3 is CASRVEGGNYGYTF. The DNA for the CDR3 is TGTGCCAGCAGGGTGGAGGGGGGTAACTATGGCTACACCTTC.